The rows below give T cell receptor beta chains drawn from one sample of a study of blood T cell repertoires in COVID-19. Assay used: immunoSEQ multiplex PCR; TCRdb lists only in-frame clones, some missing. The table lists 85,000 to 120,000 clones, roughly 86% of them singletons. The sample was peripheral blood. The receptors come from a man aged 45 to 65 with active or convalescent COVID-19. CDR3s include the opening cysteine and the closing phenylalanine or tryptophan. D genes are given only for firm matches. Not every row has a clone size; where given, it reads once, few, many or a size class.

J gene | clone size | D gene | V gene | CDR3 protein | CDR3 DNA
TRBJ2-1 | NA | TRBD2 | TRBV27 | CASTPLGASGVANEQFF | TGTGCCAGCACCCCATTAGGAGCTAGCGGGGTTGCGAATGAGCAGTTCTTC
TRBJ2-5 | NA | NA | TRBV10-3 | CAISESGGQETQYF | TGTGCCATCAGTGAGTCGGGGGGCCAAGAGACCCAGTACTTC
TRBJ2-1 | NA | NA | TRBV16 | CASSRTAGGEQFF | TGTGCCAGCAGCCGGACCGCGGGTGGAGAGCAGTTCTTC
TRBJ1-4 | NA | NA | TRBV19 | CASSIARELFF | TGTGCCAGTAGTATAGCTCGGGAACTGTTTTTT
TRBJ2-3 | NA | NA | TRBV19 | CASSFQGGGTDTQYF | TGTGCCAGTAGTTTCCAGGGCGGCGGCACAGATACGCAGTATTTT
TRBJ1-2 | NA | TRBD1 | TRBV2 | CASTLLTGDYGYTF | TGTGCCAGCACCTTACTGACAGGGGACTATGGCTACACCTTC
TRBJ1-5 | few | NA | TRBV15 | CATSRGLAGGNNQPQHF | TGTGCCACCAGCAGAGGGTTGGCAGGTGGAAACAATCAGCCCCAGCATTTT
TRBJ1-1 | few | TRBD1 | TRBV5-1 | CASTSGQPRAEAFF | TGCGCCAGCACTTCGGGACAGCCCCGGGCTGAAGCTTTCTTT
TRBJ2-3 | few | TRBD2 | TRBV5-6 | CASTGLAGGADTQYF | TGTGCCAGCACCGGACTAGCGGGGGGTGCAGATACGCAGTATTTT
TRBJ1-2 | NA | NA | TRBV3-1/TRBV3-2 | CASSPGSGNYGYTF | TGTGCCAGCAGCCCCGGATCAGGGAACTATGGCTACACCTTC
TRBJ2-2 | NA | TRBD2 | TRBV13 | CASSLGRGGVAGELFF | TGTGCCAGCAGCTTAGGCCGGGGGGGCGTCGCCGGGGAGCTGTTTTTT
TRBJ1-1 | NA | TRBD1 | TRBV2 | CASTGTGGRTEAFF | TGTGCCAGCACCGGGACAGGGGGCAGGACTGAAGCTTTCTTT
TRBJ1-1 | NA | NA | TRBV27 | CASSPDYFGMNTEAFF | TGTGCCAGCAGCCCGGACTACTTTGGGATGAACACTGAAGCTTTCTTT
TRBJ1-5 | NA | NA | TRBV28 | CASSISQGWQPQHF | TGTGCCAGCAGCATATCTCAGGGATGGCAGCCCCAGCATTTT
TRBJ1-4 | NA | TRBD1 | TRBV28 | CASSPPGQSNEKLFF | TGTGCCAGCAGCCCCCCGGGACAGAGTAATGAAAAACTGTTTTTT
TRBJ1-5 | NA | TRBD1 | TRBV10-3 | CAISKNMPGQFINQPQHF | TGTGCCATCTCTAAGAATATGCCGGGACAGTTCATCAATCAGCCCCAGCATTTT
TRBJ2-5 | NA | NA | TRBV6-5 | CASSIRVKETQYF | TGTGCCAGCAGTATCAGGGTAAAGGAGACCCAGTACTTC
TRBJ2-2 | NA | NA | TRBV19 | CASSAGTSTGELFF | TGTGCCAGTAGTGCAGGCACTTCCACCGGGGAGCTGTTTTTT
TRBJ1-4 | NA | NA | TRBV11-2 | CASSLVGVGGEKLFF | TGTGCCAGCAGCTTAGTAGGGGTTGGGGGGGAAAAACTGTTTTTT
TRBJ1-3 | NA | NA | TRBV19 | CASSPLGHSGNTIYF | TGTGCCAGTAGTCCTCTGGGGCACTCTGGAAACACCATATATTTT
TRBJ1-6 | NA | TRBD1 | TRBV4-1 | CASSPNRGGSPLHF | TGCGCCAGCAGCCCCAACAGGGGAGGTTCACCCCTCCACTTT
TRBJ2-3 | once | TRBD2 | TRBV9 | CASSVAGLAGGPADPDTQYF | TGTGCCAGCAGCGTAGCAGGGCTAGCGGGGGGGCCGGCCGACCCAGATACGCAGTATTTT
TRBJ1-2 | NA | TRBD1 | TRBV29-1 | CSVEGGQGIYGYTF | TGCAGCGTTGAAGGAGGACAGGGGATCTATGGCTACACCTTC
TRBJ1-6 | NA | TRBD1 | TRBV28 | CASTLRTGLNSPLHF | TGTGCCAGCACCCTACGGACAGGGCTTAATTCACCCCTCCACTTT
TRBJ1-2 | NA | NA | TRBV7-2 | CASSLAVTVKGDGYTF | TGTGCCAGCAGCTTAGCCGTGACCGTTAAGGGGGATGGCTACACCTTC
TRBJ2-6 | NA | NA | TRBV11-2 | CASSPAASGANVLTF | TGTGCCAGCAGCCCCGCGGCCTCTGGGGCCAACGTCCTGACTTTC
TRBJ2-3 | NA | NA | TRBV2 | CASSVQGSTDTQYF | TGTGCCAGCAGTGTTCAGGGCTCCACAGATACGCAGTATTTT
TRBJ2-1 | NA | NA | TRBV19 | CASTGLSTRGYNEQFF | TGTGCCAGTACCGGACTATCGACGCGGGGTTACAATGAGCAGTTCTTC
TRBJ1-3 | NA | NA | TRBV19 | CASSRQPPGSGNTIYF | TGTGCCAGTAGTAGACAGCCTCCGGGCTCTGGAAACACCATATATTTT
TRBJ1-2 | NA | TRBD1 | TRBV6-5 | CASMVGSGGDYGYTF | TGTGCCAGCATGGTAGGCTCAGGGGGCGACTATGGCTACACCTTC
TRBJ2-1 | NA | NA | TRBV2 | CASSVRQAGDEQFF | TGTGCCAGCAGTGTGCGGCAGGCCGGGGATGAGCAGTTCTTC
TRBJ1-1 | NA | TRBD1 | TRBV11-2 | CASSRGQANTEAFF | TGTGCCAGCAGCCGGGGACAGGCGAACACTGAAGCTTTCTTT
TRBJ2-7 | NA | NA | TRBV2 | CASTKGDGRYEQYF | TGTGCCAGCACCAAGGGGGACGGGAGGTACGAGCAGTACTTC
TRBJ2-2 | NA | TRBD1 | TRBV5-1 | CASSRGQGSAGELFF | TGCGCCAGCAGTCGCGGACAGGGTAGTGCCGGGGAGCTGTTTTTT
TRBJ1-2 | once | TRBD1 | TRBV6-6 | CASSGGQGNGYTF | TGTGCCAGCAGTGGGGGACAGGGTAACGGCTACACCTTC
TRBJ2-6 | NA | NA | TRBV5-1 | CASSSLGQTSGANVLTF | TGCGCCAGCAGCTCACTAGGACAGACCTCTGGGGCCAACGTCCTGACTTTC
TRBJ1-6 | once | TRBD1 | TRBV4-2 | CASSQGQGLGSPLHF | TGTGCCAGCAGCCAAGGACAGGGGTTAGGTTCACCCCTCCACTTT
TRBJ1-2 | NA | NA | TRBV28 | CASSSFTLNYGYTF | TGTGCCAGCAGTTCGTTCACTTTGAACTATGGCTACACCTTC
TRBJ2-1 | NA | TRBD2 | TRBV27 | CASSSGLAGVYNEQFF | TGTGCCAGCAGTTCGGGACTAGCGGGGGTCTACAATGAGCAGTTCTTC
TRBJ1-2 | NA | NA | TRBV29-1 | CSVEGTPGSYGYTF | TGCAGCGTTGAGGGTACCCCCGGGAGTTATGGCTACACCTTC
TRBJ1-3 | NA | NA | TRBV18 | CASSPSVISGNTIYF | TGTGCCAGCTCACCTAGTGTCATCTCTGGAAACACCATATATTTT
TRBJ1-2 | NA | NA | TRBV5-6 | CASTPWEVNGYTF | TGTGCCAGCACTCCCTGGGAGGTAAATGGCTACACCTTC
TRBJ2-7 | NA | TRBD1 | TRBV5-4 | CASSRTGIYEQYF | TGTGCCAGCAGCAGGACAGGGATCTACGAGCAGTACTTC
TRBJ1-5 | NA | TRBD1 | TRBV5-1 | CASSLEQGEQPQHF | TGCGCCAGCAGCTTGGAACAGGGGGAGCAGCCCCAGCATTTT
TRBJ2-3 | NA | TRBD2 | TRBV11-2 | CASSLDREGRSGGNTDTQYF | TGTGCCAGCAGCTTAGATCGCGAGGGGAGAAGCGGGGGGAACACAGATACGCAGTATTTT
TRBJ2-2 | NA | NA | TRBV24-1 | CATSDFWPHTGELFF | TGTGCCACCAGTGATTTTTGGCCCCACACCGGGGAGCTGTTTTTT
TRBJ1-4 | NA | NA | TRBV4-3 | CASSQDGGGNEKLFF | TGCGCCAGCAGCCAAGATGGGGGCGGTAATGAAAAACTGTTTTTT
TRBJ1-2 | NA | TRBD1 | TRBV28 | CASSLAGTGYGYTF | TGTGCCAGCAGTTTAGCCGGGACAGGGTATGGCTACACCTTC
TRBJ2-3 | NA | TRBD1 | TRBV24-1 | CATSDDREGPDTQYF | TGTGCCACCAGTGATGACAGGGAAGGGCCAGATACGCAGTATTTT
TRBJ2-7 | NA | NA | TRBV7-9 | CASSSSGGTEGQYF | TGTGCCAGCAGCTCTAGTGGCGGGACAGAGGGGCAGTACTTC
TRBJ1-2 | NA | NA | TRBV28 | CASSSAVANYGYTF | TGTGCCAGCAGTTCCGCCGTCGCGAACTATGGCTACACCTTC
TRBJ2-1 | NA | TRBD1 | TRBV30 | CAWKMQGAYNEQFF | TGTGCCTGGAAGATGCAGGGGGCGTACAATGAGCAGTTCTTC
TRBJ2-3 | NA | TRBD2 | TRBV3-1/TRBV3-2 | CASSHTSGGATDTQYF | TGTGCCAGCAGCCACACTAGCGGGGGGGCCACAGATACGCAGTATTTT
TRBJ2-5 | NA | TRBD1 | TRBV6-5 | CASILTGTGRETQYF | TGTGCCAGCATCTTAACCGGGACAGGGCGGGAGACCCAGTACTTC
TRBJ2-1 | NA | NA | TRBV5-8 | CASSLGQGDSGEQFF | TGTGCCAGCAGCTTGGGTCAGGGCGACTCAGGTGAGCAGTTCTTC
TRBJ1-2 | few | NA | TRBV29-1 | CSVPSGLLNNGYTF | TGCAGCGTTCCATCGGGACTCCTCAACAATGGCTACACCTTC
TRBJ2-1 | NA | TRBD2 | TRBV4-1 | CASSQDPSGLAGGRNNEQFF | TGCGCCAGCAGCCAAGATCCTTCAGGACTAGCGGGGGGGCGCAACAATGAGCAGTTCTTC
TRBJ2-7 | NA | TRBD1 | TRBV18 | CASSPTGVGRYEQYF | TGTGCCAGCTCACCCACAGGGGTGGGTAGATACGAGCAGTACTTC
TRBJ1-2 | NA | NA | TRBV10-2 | CASSAGDYGYTF | TGCGCCAGCAGTGCAGGGGACTATGGCTACACCTTC